This entry concerns a single TCR beta chain. The antigen remains unidentified. The data stem from a study of CD4+ T cells in melanoma. General study points: In melanoma, neoantigen-specific CD4+ T cells reportedly differed in differentiation state. CD8+ T cell, macrophage and B cell function reportedly correlated with neoantigen-specific CD4+ T cells.

With 2 bases removed from V and 3 bases from J, the gap between germline ends came to 11 bases. CDR1 is SGHNT and CDR2 is YENEEA in the germline V gene. The CDR3 length is 14 residues. Clones were sequenced by immunoSEQ multiplex PCR, and TCRdb holds only the in-frame ones, with some missing. The sample records roughly 120,000 clones, around 92% being singletons. This receptor was identified in a human donor with melanoma. The sample comprised peripheral blood. The V and J genes are TRBV11-3 and TRBJ2-7, with D possibly TRBD1 on 6 matching bases. Written as DNA, the CDR3 is TGTGCCAGCAGCTTAACAAAAGGGGGCTACGAGCAGTACTTC. It codes for CASSLTKGGYEQYF.